The 22 T cell receptor beta chains presented below share a single source sample, sequenced in a study of T cells in Graves' hyperthyroidism and ophthalmopathy. Amplified TCR beta CDR3 regions came from RNA transcripts. First-round RT-PCR targeting the TCR CDR3 was performed with the HTBI primer set. TCRdb re-called the multiplex PCR reads through MiXCR, storing one row per CDR3 protein. The repertoire holds around 610,000 distinct CDR3 sequences, with under 15% as singletons. The sequenced material came from blood. The source of these receptors is a middle-aged woman with Graves' ophthalmopathy.

This clonotype was recorded at least ten times. V and J are TRBV27 and TRBJ2-5; tentatively, D is TRBD1 (5 bases). The CDR3 totals 15 residues. V lost 3 bases and J lost 1, with 12 bases in between. The germline CDR1 and CDR2 sequences are MNHEY and SMNVEV (reference sequence). CDR3 region: CASSFSRVAQETQYF. The CDR3 DNA is TGTGCCAGCAGTTTCTCCAGGGTGGCCCAAGAGACCCAGTACTTC.

This clonotype came up many times. J is TRBJ2-5 and V is TRBV20-1; perhaps TRBD1 as D (5 bases). Per the germline V gene, CDR1 is DFQATT and CDR2 is SNEGSKA (reference sequence). V was shortened by 3 bases and J by 3 bases, with 8 bases between the two germline ends. CDR3 length: 12 amino acids. The CDR3 DNA follows: TGCAGTGCTAGGTCAGGGAAAGAGACCCAGTACTTC. Translating gives CSARSGKETQYF.

This chain connects TRBV28 to TRBJ2-5; 9 bases align to TRBD2. V was clipped by 6 bases and J by 4 bases; unmatched bases: 9. The germline gives CDR1 MDHEN, CDR2 SYDVKM. This CDR3 has 15 amino acids. The CDR3 DNA reads as TGTGCCAGCAGCCGCCTAGCGGGACTGGGAGAGACCCAGTACTTC. Translating it yields CASSRLAGLGETQYF.

This clonotype showed up many times. The chain joins TRBV6-1 to TRBJ1-5; D is undetermined. This CDR3 has 15 amino acids. Germline lookup yields CDR1 MNHNS and CDR2 SASEGT. V lost 7 bases, J lost 2 bases, and 15 bases lay in between. The CDR3 DNA is TGTGCCAGCAACCTGGGGTTTTCAGGCAATCAGCCCCAGCATTTT. This sequence encodes CASNLGFSGNQPQHF.

This clonotype has ten or more counts. J is TRBJ2-7 and V is TRBV6-2 or TRBV6-3; D is uncertain. This CDR3 is 10 amino acids long. The germline gives CDR1 MNHEY, CDR2 SVGEGT. With 5 bases removed from V and 13 bases from J, the gap between germline ends came to 12 bases. CDR3 residues: CASSNLRPYF. DNA of the CDR3: TGTGCCAGCAGTAACCTGAGACCCTACTTC.

The table lists this clonotype with many counts. V is TRBV27 and J is TRBJ2-7; possibly TRBD1 for D (6 bases). Trimming removed 10 bases at V and 7 bases at J, with 23 bases between. In germline, CDR1 is MNHEY, CDR2 SMNVEV (reference sequence). This CDR3 is built from 14 residues. The CDR3 DNA reads as TGTGCCACCCACCAACAGGGAAGTCCGAGTGAGCAGTACTTC. Translating it yields CATHQQGSPSEQYF.

The chain joins TRBV3-1 to TRBJ2-7; 7 nucleotides align to TRBD2. CDR1 and CDR2 from the germline V gene are LGHDT and YNNKEL (reference sequence). Germline trimming cut 1 base from V and 8 bases from J; bases unmatched to any gene: 8. This CDR3 is 14 amino acids long. The CDR3 spells CASSQVSSGGQQYF. The CDR3 DNA reads as TGTGCCAGCAGCCAAGTCTCTAGCGGAGGACAGCAGTACTTC.

In this sample, this clonotype turned up many times. This chain uses TRBV7-2 with TRBJ2-7; a weak D match, TRBD1 (6 bases). The germline V gene has CDR1 SGHTA and CDR2 FQGNSA. This CDR3 spans 15 amino acids. The V end lost 5 bases, the J end lost 0 bases, and 14 bases lay between the germline ends. In DNA, the CDR3 is TGTGCCAGCAGCCCCCCAGGGGCAGTCTCCTACGAGCAGTACTTC. Its translation is CASSPPGAVSYEQYF.

This clonotype was seen many times. The V and J genes are TRBV29-1 and TRBJ1-1; no definite D call. This CDR3 has 13 residues. Trimming removed 3 bases from V and 1 base from J, with 9 bases in between. Germline V gene lookup returns CDR1 SQVTM and CDR2 ANQGSEA. CDR3 DNA sequence: TGCAGCGTTGAGCCTCGGGGGAACACTGAAGCTTTCTTT. Its translation is CSVEPRGNTEAFF.

This clonotype was observed many times. V and J are TRBV30 and TRBJ1-2; unclear D gene. The germline V gene encodes CDR1 GTSNPN and CDR2 SVGIG (reference sequence). The germline V and J ends were trimmed by 2 bases and 2 bases, with 9 bases remaining between them. The CDR3 covers 13 residues. The CDR3, as DNA: TGTGCCTGGAGTCTAGACGGAAACTATGGCTACACCTTC. This codes for CAWSLDGNYGYTF.

To note about this clonotype: Relative to the germline gene, one junction end is altered; a read error may explain this. The rearrangement uses TRBV5-1 and TRBJ1-1; 11 nucleotides align to TRBD1. Germline V gene data show CDR1 as SGHRS and CDR2 as YFSETQ. This CDR3 has 15 residues. The CDR3 DNA follows: TGCGCCGGCAGCCCTGGACAGGGGGCGCAAACTGAAGCTTTCTTT. Residues: CAGSPGQGAQTEAFF.

This clonotype was counted at least ten times. The chain is built from TRBV28 and TRBJ1-1; D is unresolved. Germline V gene lookup returns CDR1 MDHEN and CDR2 SYDVKM. CDR3 length equals 13 residues. Trimming took 1 base from V and 6 from J, leaving 9 bases between them. CDR3 sequence: CASSLSAGSEAFF. The CDR3 DNA is TGTGCCAGCAGTTTATCAGCAGGCTCTGAAGCTTTCTTT.

This clonotype was found many times. The J gene is TRBJ2-2, the V gene TRBV2; D may correspond to TRBD1 or TRBD2 (5 bases each). The V end was cut by 8 bases, the J end by 3 bases, with 16 bases between. The CDR3 covers 15 residues. CDR1 SNHLY and CDR2 FYNNEI come from the germline V gene. CDR3: CASSGPGRDTGELFF. As DNA, the CDR3 is TGTGCCAGCTCTGGCCCGGGACGGGACACCGGGGAGCTGTTTTTT. The full variable domain, its missing parts supplied by reference TRBV2 and TRBJ2-2, is EPEVTQTPSHQVTQMGQEVILRCVPISNHLYFYWYRQILGQKVEFLVSFYNNEISEKSEIFDDQFSVERPDGSNFTLKIRSTKLEDSAMYFCASSGPGRDTGELFFGEGSRLTVL.

This clonotype has a count of ten or more. This rearrangement joins TRBV20-1 to TRBJ2-5, with D possibly TRBD2 on 6 matching bases. This CDR3 region has 13 residues. Trimming took 3 bases from V and 1 from J, leaving 9 bases between them. CDR1 and CDR2 (germline): DFQATT, SNEGSKA (reference sequence). The CDR3, as DNA: TGCAGTGCTAGGGGGACTGGCCAAGAGACCCAGTACTTC. As protein: CSARGTGQETQYF.

This clonotype was counted between two and nine times. This rearrangement joins TRBV20-1 to TRBJ1-1; D is unclear. Germline CDR1 reads DFQATT; CDR2 reads SNEGSKA (reference sequence). CDR3 length equals 12 residues. V shed 2 bases and J shed 6 bases, with 10 bases lying between them. DNA of the CDR3: TGCAGTGCTAGACTTATTGGGGCTGAAGCTTTCTTT. It is translated as CSARLIGAEAFF.

This clonotype has at least ten counts. J is TRBJ1-2 and V is TRBV25-1, with D perhaps matching TRBD1 (5 bases). Germline CDR1 reads MGHDK; CDR2 reads SYGVNS. Trimming took 0 bases from V and 4 from J, leaving 15 bases between them. This CDR3 comprises 16 residues. For the CDR3, the DNA is TGTGCCAGCAGTGAATATGAGGGGAAGTCGATCTATGGCTACACCTTC. It encodes CASSEYEGKSIYGYTF.

In this sample, this clonotype turned up many times. J is TRBJ2-7 and V is TRBV29-1, with 9 nucleotides matching TRBD2. This CDR3 spans 13 amino acids. The V gene end was trimmed by 5 bases and the J gene end by 2 bases; junction bases not matched to a gene: 4. Germline-derived CDR1 and CDR2 are SQVTM and ANQGSEA. The CDR3 region is CSVLAGNTYEQYF. CDR3 bases: TGCAGCGTTCTAGCGGGAAATACCTACGAGCAGTACTTC.

This clonotype was observed many times. The chain uses TRBV29-1 and TRBJ1-2; a possible D gene is TRBD1 (6 bases). The CDR3 runs to 11 residues. Germline loops: CDR1 SQVTM, CDR2 ANQGSEA. With 3 bases removed from V and 13 bases from J, the gap between germline ends came to 15 bases. The CDR3 sequence: CSVELGGRGTF. For the CDR3, the DNA is TGCAGCGTTGAGTTGGGTGGCAGGGGCACCTTC.

This clonotype was counted many times. V usage is TRBV6-5 and J usage is TRBJ2-5; 10 bases map to TRBD1. Trimming cost V 6 bases and J 2 bases; bases outside gene matches: 6. The length of the CDR3 is 15 residues. Germline V gene lookup returns CDR1 MNHEY and CDR2 SVGAGI. CDR3: CASSPWTGGQETQYF. The CDR3 DNA is TGTGCCAGCAGCCCCTGGACAGGGGGTCAAGAGACCCAGTACTTC.

This clonotype was seen many times. The genes are TRBV28 and TRBJ2-7; tentative D call: TRBD1 (6 bases). The germline V gene has CDR1 MDHEN and CDR2 SYDVKM. The CDR3 extends over 12 amino acids. V was shortened by 8 bases and J by 1 base, with 9 bases between the two germline ends. The DNA of the CDR3 is TGTGCCAGCCTCAGGGGTTCCTACGAGCAGTACTTC. Amino acids: CASLRGSYEQYF.

As for this clonotype: This may stem from a read error, because a much larger clone lies one nucleotide away. The rearrangement links TRBV27 to TRBJ2-5; 11 bases line up with TRBD2. Trimming at V came to 4 bases and at J to 2 bases, leaving 6 bases not matched to a gene. Germline V gives CDR1 MNHEY, CDR2 SMNVEV (reference sequence). CDR3 length equals 16 residues. The CDR3 bases are TGTGCCAGCAGTTACTTTGGGACTAGCGGACAAGAGACCCAGTACTTC. It yields the protein CASSYFGTSGQETQYF.

This clonotype was counted many times. The chain couples TRBV6-2 or TRBV6-3 to TRBJ2-5; no clear D gene. Germline V CDR1 and CDR2: MNHEY, SVGEGT. This CDR3 has 13 residues. With 4 bases removed from V and 0 bases from J, the gap between germline ends came to 6 bases. CDR3 sequence reads: CASSFRYQETQYF. The CDR3 coding sequence is TGTGCCAGCAGTTTCAGGTACCAAGAGACCCAGTACTTC.